The clone carrying this T cell receptor (beta chain) was seen many times. The antigen remains undetermined. Described treatment: oral pan-JAK inhibitor, 5-10 mg twice daily. Germline values: CDR1 MNHEY, CDR2 SMNVEV (reference sequence). V was cut by 4 bases and J by 7 bases, with 13 bases left in between. The CDR3 runs to 14 residues. This sample is part of a study of CD8+ T cells in alopecia areata. After isolation, RNA underwent reverse transcription to generate cDNA as the sequencing template. Clones were sequenced by immunoSEQ multiplex PCR, and TCRdb holds only the in-frame ones, with some missing. The table lists about 250,000 clones, over 45% of them singletons. General study points: Expanded CD8+ clones among the top 100, as well as scalp clonality, were significantly decreased by tofacitinib.

The sample was CD4+ T cells sorted from blood, taken between weeks 51 and 54, from a patient treated with tofacitinib. The rearrangement uses TRBV27 and TRBJ2-2; weak D call: TRBD2 (5 bases). The source of this sequence is a human donor with alopecia areata. The CDR3 DNA reads as TGTGCCAGCAGTTCGCCAGCGGACCACGGGGAGCTGTTTTTT. Protein sequence: CASSSPADHGELFF.